This T cell receptor (beta chain) appears in the sequencing data of a study of T cell responses to AZD1222 COVID-19 vaccine. The study's findings and limits: Two doses of AZD1222 preceded a rise in Spike-specific TCR breadth and depth.

This CDR3 contains 13 residues. Germline assignment: CDR1 MNHEY and CDR2 SVGAGI. Some clones are missing from TCRdb's copy, which holds only in-frame ones; the method was immunoSEQ multiplex PCR. The sample includes about 120,000 clones, 85% to 95% of them seen just once. On this clone itself: Its cognate antigen is unknown.

The receptor comes from an adult who received the AZD1222 COVID-19 vaccine. The sequences come from peripheral blood, collected 28 days after the second AZD1222 dose. V and J are TRBV6-5 and TRBJ2-1, with 8 bases lining up with TRBD2. The CDR3 sequence: CAASGRGGTEQFF. CDR3 coding DNA: TGTGCGGCTAGCGGTCGGGGGGGGACTGAGCAGTTCTTC.